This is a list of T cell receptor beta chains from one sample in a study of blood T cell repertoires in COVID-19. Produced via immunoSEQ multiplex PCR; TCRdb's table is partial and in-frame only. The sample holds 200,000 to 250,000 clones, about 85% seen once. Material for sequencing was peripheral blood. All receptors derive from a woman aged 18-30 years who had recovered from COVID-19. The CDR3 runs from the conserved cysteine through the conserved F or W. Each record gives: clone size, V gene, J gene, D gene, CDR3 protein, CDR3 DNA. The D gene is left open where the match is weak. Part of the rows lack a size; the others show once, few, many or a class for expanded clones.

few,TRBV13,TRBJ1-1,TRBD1,CASSGTDGAFF,TGTGCCAGCAGCGGGACAGATGGAGCTTTCTTT
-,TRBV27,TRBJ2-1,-,CASTPGTKYNEQFF,TGTGCCAGCACCCCCGGGACAAAATACAATGAGCAGTTCTTC
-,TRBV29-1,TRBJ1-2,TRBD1,CSAGQGVDYGYTF,TGCAGCGCCGGACAGGGGGTGGACTATGGCTACACCTTC
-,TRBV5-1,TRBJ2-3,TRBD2,CASRTRTSGTTDTQYF,TGCGCCAGCAGGACTCGCACTAGCGGGACAACAGATACGCAGTATTTT
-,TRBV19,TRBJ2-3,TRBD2,CASSMARAVAGGPRGNTQYF,TGTGCCAGTAGTATGGCCCGGGCGGTAGCGGGAGGGCCTAGAGGGAATACGCAGTATTTT
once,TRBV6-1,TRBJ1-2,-,CASSEEGVRANYGYTF,TGTGCCAGCAGTGAAGAGGGGGTCCGGGCGAACTATGGCTACACCTTC
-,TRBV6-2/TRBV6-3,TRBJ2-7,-,CASSYAAIGRELYEQYF,TGTGCCAGCAGTTACGCCGCTATCGGTCGGGAGCTTTACGAGCAGTACTTC
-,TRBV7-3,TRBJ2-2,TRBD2,CASSPRTSLAGELFF,TGTGCCAGCAGCCCACGGACTAGTTTGGCCGGGGAGCTGTTTTTT
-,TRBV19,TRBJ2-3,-,CASSKGGGGSTDTQYF,TGTGCCAGTAGTAAGGGAGGGGGAGGGAGCACAGATACGCAGTATTTT
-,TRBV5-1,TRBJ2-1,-,CASTRLPGMESYNEQFF,TGCGCCAGCACCCGGCTCCCCGGGATGGAATCCTACAATGAGCAGTTCTTC
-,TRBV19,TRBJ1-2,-,CASSVGQSNYGYTF,TGTGCCAGTAGCGTGGGGCAGAGTAACTATGGCTACACCTTC
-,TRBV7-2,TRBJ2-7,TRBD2,CASSLSWRETYF,TGTGCCAGCAGCTTATCCTGGCGGGAGACGTACTTC
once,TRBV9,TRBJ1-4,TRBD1,CASSVGVQGAYEKLFF,TGTGCCAGCAGCGTAGGGGTACAGGGGGCGTATGAAAAACTGTTTTTT
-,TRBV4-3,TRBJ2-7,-,CASSQSPRSNEQYF,TGCGCCAGCAGCCAATCCCCCCGGTCCAACGAGCAGTACTTC
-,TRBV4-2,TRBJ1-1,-,CASSQDGQGMNTEAFF,TGTGCCAGCAGCCAAGACGGGCAGGGGATGAACACTGAAGCTTTCTTT
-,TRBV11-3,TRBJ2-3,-,CASSSKPGGTQYF,TGTGCCAGCAGCTCAAAACCAGGGGGGACGCAGTATTTT